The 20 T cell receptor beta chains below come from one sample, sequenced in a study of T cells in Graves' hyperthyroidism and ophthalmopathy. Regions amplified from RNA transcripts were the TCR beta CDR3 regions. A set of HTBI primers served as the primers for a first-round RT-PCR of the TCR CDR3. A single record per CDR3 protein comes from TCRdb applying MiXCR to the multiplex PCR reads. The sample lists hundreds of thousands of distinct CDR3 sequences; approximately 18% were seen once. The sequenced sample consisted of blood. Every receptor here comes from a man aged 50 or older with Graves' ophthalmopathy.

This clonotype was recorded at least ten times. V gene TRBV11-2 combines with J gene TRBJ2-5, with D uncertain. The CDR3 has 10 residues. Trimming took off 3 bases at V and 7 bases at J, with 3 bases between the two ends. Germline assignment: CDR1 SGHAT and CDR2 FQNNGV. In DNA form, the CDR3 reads TGTGCCAGCAGCTTCAGGACCCAGTACTTC. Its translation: CASSFRTQYF.

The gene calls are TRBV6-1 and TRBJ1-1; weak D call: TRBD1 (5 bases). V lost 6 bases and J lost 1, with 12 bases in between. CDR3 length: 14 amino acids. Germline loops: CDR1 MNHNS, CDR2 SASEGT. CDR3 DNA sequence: TGTGCCAGCAGAGGGACGAATAAGAACACTGAAGCTTTCTTT. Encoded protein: CASRGTNKNTEAFF.

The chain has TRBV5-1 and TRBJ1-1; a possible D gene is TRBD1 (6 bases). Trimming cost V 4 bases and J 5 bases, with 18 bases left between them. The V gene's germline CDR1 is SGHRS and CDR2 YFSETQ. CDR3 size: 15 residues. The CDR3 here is CASSPRPAGETEAFF. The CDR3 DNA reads TGCGCCAGCAGCCCCCGACCTGCAGGGGAGACTGAAGCTTTCTTT. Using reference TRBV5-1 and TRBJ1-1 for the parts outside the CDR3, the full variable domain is KAGVTQTPRYLIKTRGQQVTLSCSPISGHRSVSWYQQTPGQGLQFLFEYFSETQRNKGNFPGRFSGRQFSNSRSEMNVSTLELGDSALYLCASSPRPAGETEAFFGQGTRLTVV.

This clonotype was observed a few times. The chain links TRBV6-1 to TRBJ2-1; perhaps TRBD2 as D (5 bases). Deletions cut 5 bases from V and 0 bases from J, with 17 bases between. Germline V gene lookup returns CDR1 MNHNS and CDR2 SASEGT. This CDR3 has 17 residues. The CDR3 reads CASSSLGLESSYNEQFF. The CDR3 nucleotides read TGTGCCAGCAGTTCCCTTGGACTGGAGAGCTCCTACAATGAGCAGTTCTTC.

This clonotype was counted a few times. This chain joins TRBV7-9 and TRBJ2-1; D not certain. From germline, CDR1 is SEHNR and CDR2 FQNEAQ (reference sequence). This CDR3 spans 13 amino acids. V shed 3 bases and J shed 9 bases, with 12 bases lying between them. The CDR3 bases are TGTGCCAGCAGCTTTCGGACCCTCCCTGAGCAGTTCTTC. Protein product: CASSFRTLPEQFF.

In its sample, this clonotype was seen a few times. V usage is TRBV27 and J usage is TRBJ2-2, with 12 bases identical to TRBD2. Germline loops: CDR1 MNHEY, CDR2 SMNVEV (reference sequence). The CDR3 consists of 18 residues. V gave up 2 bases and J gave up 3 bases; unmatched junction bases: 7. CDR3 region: CASSLSLAGGPYTGELFF. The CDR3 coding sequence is TGTGCCAGCAGTTTAAGCCTAGCGGGAGGGCCCTACACCGGGGAGCTGTTTTTT.

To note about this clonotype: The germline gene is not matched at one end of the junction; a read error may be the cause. CDR3 sequence (DNA): TGTGCCCGGAGTGTAGACACCGGGGAGCTGTTTTTT. Protein product: CARSVDTGELFF. The J gene is TRBJ2-2, the V gene TRBV30, with D uncertain. Germline CDR1 reads GTSNPN; CDR2 reads SVGIG (reference sequence). The CDR3 totals 12 residues.

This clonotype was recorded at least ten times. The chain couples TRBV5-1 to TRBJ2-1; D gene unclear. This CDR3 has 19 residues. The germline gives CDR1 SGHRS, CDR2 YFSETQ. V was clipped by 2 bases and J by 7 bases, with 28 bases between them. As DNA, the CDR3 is TGCGCCAGCAGCTTCAGTTCCGCGGCCCAACCTCAGAGACGGAATGAGCAGTTCTTC. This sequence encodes CASSFSSAAQPQRRNEQFF. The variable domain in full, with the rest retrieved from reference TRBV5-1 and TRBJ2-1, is KAGVTQTPRYLIKTRGQQVTLSCSPISGHRSVSWYQQTPGQGLQFLFEYFSETQRNKGNFPGRFSGRQFSNSRSEMNVSTLELGDSALYLCASSFSSAAQPQRRNEQFFGPGTRLTVL.

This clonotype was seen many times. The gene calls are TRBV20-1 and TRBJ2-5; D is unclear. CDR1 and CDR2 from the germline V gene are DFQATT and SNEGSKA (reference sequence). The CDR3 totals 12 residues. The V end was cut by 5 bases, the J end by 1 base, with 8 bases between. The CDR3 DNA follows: TGCAGTGCTCACCGAGCCCAAGAGACCCAGTACTTC. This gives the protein CSAHRAQETQYF.

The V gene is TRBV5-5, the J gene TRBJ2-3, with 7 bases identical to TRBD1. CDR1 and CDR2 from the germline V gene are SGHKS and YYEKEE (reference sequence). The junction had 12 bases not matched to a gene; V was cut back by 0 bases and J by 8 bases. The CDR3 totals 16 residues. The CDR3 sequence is CASSLDPGINRGTQYF. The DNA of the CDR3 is TGTGCCAGCAGCTTGGATCCGGGCATTAACAGGGGTACGCAGTATTTT.

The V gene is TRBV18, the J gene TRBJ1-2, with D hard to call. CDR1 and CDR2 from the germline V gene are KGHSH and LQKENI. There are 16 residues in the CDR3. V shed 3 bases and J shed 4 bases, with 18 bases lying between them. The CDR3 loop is CASSPSAGILAYGYTF. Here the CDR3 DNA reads TGTGCCAGCTCACCGAGTGCCGGGATTTTAGCCTATGGCTACACCTTC.

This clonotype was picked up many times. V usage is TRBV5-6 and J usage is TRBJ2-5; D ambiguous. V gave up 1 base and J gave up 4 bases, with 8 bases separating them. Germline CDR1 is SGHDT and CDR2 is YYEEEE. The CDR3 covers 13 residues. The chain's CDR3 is CASSLSVGETQYF. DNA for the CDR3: TGTGCCAGCAGCTTGAGCGTTGGAGAGACCCAGTACTTC.

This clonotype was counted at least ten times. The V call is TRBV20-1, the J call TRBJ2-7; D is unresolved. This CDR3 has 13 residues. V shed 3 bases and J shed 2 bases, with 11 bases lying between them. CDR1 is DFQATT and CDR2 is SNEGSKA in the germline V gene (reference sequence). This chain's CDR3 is CSASPHGAYEQYF. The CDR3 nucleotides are TGCAGTGCTAGCCCTCACGGAGCCTACGAGCAGTACTTC.

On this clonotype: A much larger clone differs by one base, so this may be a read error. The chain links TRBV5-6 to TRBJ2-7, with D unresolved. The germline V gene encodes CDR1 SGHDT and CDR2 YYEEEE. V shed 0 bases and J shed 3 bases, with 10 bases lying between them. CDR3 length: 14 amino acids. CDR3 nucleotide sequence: TGTGCCAGCAGCTTGGAACTTGGGGACTACGAGCAGTACTTC. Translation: CASSLELGDYEQYF.

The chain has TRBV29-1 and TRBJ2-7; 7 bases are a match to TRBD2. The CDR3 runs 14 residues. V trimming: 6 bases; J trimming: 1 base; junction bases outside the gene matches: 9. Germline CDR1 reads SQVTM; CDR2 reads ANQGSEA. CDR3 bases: TGCAGCGTCTCCTCGGGAGGTGGATCCTACGAGCAGTACTTC. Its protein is CSVSSGGGSYEQYF.

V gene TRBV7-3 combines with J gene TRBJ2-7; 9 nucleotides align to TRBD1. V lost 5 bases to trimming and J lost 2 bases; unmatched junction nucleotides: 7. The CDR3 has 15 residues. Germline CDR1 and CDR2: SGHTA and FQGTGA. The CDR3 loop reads CASSTTDRGAYEQYF. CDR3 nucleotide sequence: TGTGCCAGCAGCACCACCGACAGGGGGGCCTACGAGCAGTACTTC.

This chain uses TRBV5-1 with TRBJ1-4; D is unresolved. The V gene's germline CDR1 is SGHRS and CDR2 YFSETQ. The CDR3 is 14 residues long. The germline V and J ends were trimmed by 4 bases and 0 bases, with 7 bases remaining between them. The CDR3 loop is CASSPGTTNEKLFF. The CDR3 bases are TGCGCCAGCAGCCCCGGGACAACTAATGAAAAACTGTTTTTT.

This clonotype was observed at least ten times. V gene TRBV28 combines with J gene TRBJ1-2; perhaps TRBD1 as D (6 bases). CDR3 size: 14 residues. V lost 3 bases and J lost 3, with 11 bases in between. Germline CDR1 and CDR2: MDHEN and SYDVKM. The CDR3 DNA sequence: TGTGCCAGCAGTTTGACCGGACAGTACTATGGCTACACCTTC. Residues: CASSLTGQYYGYTF.

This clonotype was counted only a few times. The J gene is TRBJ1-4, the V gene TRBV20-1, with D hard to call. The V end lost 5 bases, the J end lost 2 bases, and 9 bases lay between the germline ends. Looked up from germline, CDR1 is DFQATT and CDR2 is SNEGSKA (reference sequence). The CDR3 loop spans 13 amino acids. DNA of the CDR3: TGCAGTGCTTGGGGTGGCACTAATGAAAAACTGTTTTTT. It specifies CSAWGGTNEKLFF.

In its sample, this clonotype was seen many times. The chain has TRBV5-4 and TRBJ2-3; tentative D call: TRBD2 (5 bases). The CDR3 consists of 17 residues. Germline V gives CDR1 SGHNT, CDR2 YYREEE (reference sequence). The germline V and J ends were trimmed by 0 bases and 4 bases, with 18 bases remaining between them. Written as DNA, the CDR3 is TGTGCCAGCAGCTTGGACCTGGCGGGCTTTCACCCAGATACGCAGTATTTT. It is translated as CASSLDLAGFHPDTQYF.